The clone carrying this T cell receptor (beta chain) came up once. Antigen unknown. Germline values: CDR1 SGHVS, CDR2 FQNEAQ. V was trimmed by 0 bases and J by 10 bases, leaving 13 bases between them. The CDR3 consists of 14 residues. The PCR was carried out with 60 Vbeta primers and 13 Jbeta primers. Only in-frame clones appear in the TCRdb table, and some are missing; sequencing was by immunoSEQ multiplex PCR. The data hold about 170,000 clones, with 65% to 80% observed a single time. These data originate in a study of cytomegalovirus exposure and HLA in healthy donors. General study points: Among TCR beta chains, those listed as cytomegalovirus-associated numbered 164.

This sequence joins TRBV7-8 and TRBJ2-1, with D possibly being TRBD2 (6 bases). The sequencing sample was made of PBMCs. This receptor was taken from a woman aged 50 to 60 in good health and CMV-seropositive. The CDR3: CASSLAWGVGEQFF. The CDR3 DNA follows: TGTGCCAGCAGCTTAGCGTGGGGGGTCGGCGAGCAGTTCTTC.